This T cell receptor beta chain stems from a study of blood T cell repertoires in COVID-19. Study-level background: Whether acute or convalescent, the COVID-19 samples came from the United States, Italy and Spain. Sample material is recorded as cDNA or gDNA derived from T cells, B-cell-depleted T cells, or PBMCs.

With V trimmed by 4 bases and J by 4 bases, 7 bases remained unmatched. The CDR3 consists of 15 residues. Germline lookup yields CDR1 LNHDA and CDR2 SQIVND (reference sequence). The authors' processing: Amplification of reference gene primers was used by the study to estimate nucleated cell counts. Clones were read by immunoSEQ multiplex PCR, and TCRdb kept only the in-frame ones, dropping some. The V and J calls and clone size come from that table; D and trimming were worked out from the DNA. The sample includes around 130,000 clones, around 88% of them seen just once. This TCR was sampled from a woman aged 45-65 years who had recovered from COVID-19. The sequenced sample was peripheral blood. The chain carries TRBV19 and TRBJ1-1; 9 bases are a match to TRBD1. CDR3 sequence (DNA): TGTGCCAGTAGTAACTACAGGGGGCTGGGCACTGAAGCTTTCTTT. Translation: CASSNYRGLGTEAFF.